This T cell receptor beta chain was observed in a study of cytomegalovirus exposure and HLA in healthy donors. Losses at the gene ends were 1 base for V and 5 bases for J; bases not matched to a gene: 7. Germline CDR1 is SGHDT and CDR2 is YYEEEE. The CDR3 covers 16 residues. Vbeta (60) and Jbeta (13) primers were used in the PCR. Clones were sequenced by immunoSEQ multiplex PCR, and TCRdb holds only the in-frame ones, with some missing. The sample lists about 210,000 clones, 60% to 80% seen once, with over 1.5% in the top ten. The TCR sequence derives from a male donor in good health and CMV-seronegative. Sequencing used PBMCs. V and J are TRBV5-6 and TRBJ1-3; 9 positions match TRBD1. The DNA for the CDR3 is TGTGCCAGCAGCTTGCCCGGGACAGGGTTAAGAAACACCATATATTTT. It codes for CASSLPGTGLRNTIYF.